This T cell receptor (beta chain) was identified during a study of CD8 T cells in Susac syndrome. Random hexamers were used to reverse transcribe an amount of roughly 0.5 to 1 ug RNA. By means of immunoSEQ multiplex PCR, TCR beta CDR3 spanning 54 Vbeta and 13 Jbeta underwent amplification. A single record per CDR3 protein comes from TCRdb applying MiXCR to the immunoSEQ multiplex PCR reads. The sample yields tens of thousands of distinct CDR3 sequences, about 91% seen once. The V gene's germline CDR1 is MDHEN and CDR2 SYDVKM. Trimming at V came to 6 bases and at J to 4 bases, leaving 4 bases not matched to a gene. The CDR3 length is 13 residues.

The V gene is TRBV28, the J gene TRBJ2-3; 7 positions agree with TRBD1. This clonotype originated in a human donor with multiple sclerosis. Material for sequencing was CD8+ T cells from PBMCs. CDR3 region: CASSDRVADTQYF. As DNA, the CDR3 is TGTGCCAGCAGCGACAGGGTGGCAGATACGCAGTATTTT.